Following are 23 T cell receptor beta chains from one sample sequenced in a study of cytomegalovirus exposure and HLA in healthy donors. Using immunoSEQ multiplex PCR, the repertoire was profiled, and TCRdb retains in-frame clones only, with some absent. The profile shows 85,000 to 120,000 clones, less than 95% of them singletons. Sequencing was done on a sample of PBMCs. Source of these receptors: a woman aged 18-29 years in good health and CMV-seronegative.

The CDR3 sequence: CASSPTLTGAKTEAFF. As DNA, the CDR3 is TGTGCCAGCAGCCCGACCCTGACAGGGGCCAAGACTGAAGCTTTCTTT. The chain links TRBV7-8 to TRBJ1-1; TRBD1 matches 8 bases. The CDR3 covers 16 residues. Unmatched junction bases numbered 13, after V lost 5 bases and J lost 5 bases. Germline loops: CDR1 SGHVS, CDR2 FQNEAQ.

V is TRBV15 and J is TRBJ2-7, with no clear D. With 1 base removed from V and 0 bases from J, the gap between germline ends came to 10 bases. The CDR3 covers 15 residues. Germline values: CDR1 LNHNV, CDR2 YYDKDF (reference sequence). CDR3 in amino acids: CATSRGASSSYEQYF. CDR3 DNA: TGTGCCACCAGCAGAGGAGCGAGTAGCTCCTACGAGCAGTACTTC. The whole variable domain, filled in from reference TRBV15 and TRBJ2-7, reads DAMVIQNPRYQVTQFGKPVTLSCSQTLNHNVMYWYQQKSSQAPKLLFHYYDKDFNNEADTPDNFQSRRPNTSFCFLDIRSPGLGDTAMYLCATSRGASSSYEQYFGPGTRLTVT.

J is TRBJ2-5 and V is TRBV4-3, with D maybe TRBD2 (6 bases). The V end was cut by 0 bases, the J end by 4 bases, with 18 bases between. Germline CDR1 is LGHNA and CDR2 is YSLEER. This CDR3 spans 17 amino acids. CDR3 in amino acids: CASSQDQTSIVGETQYF. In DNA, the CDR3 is TGCGCCAGCAGCCAAGACCAAACTAGCATAGTGGGAGAGACCCAGTACTTC.

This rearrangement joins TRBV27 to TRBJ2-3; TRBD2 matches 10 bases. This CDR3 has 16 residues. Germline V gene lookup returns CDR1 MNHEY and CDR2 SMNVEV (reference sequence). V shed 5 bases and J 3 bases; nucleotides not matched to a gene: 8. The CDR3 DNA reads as TGTGCCAGCAGTCCACAGACTAGCGGGTCGACAGATACGCAGTATTTT. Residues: CASSPQTSGSTDTQYF.

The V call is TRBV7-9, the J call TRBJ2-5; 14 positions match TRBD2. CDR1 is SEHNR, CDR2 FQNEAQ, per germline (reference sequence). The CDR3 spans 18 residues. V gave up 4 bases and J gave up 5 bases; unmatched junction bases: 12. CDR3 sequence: CASSSLAGLAGVGETQYF. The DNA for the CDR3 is TGTGCCAGCAGCTCTTTGGCGGGACTAGCGGGAGTTGGCGAGACCCAGTACTTC.

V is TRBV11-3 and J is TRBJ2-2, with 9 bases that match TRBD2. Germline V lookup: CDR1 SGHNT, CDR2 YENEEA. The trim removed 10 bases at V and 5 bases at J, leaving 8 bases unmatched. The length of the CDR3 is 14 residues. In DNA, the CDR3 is TGTGCCACGGGCGGGGGGGGGCCGACCGGGGAGCTGTTTTTT. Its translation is CATGGGGPTGELFF.

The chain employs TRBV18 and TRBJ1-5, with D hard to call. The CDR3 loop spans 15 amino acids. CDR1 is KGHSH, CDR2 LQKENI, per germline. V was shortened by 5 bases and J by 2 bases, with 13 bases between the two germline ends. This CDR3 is CASSAGRAGNQPQHF. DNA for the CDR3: TGTGCCAGCTCAGCGGGTCGAGCGGGCAATCAGCCCCAGCATTTT. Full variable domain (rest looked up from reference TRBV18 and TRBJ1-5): NAGVMQNPRHLVRRRGQEARLRCSPMKGHSHVYWYRQLPEEGLKFMVYLQKENIIDESGMPKERFSAEFPKEGPSILRIQQVVRGDSAAYFCASSAGRAGNQPQHFGDGTRLSIL.

The DNA for the CDR3 is TGTGCCAGCAGGCCGCCTGGGACTAGCGGGGGGGCCTCGAAGACCCAGTACTTC. Translated, it gives CASRPPGTSGGASKTQYF. This sequence joins TRBV7-8 and TRBJ2-5; 16 positions match TRBD2. The length of the CDR3 is 18 residues. The germline gives CDR1 SGHVS, CDR2 FQNEAQ. The ends lost 6 bases at V and 6 bases at J; junction bases unmatched: 13.

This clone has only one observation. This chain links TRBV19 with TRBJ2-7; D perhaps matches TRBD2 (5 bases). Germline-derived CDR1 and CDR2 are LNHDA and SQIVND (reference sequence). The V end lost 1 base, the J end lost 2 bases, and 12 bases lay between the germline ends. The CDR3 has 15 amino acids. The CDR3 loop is CASSIAGGPTYEQYF. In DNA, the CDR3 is TGTGCCAGTAGTATAGCCGGAGGTCCGACCTACGAGCAGTACTTC.

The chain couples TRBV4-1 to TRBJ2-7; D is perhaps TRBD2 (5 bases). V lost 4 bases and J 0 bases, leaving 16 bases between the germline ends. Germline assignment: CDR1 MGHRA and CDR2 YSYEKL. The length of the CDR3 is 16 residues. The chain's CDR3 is CASSRQLGRSSYEQYF. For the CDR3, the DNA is TGCGCCAGCAGCCGACAACTAGGCCGGAGCTCCTACGAGCAGTACTTC.

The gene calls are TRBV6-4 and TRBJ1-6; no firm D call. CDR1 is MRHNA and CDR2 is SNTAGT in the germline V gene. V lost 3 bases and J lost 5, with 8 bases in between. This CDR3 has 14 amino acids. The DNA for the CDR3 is TGTGCCAGCAGTGAGAGTGGAGATAATTCACCCCTCCACTTT. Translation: CASSESGDNSPLHF.

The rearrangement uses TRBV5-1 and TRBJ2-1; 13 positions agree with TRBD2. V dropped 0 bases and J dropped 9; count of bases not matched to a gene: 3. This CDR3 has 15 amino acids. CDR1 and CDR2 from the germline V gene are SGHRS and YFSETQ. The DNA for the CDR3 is TGCGCCAGCAGCTTGGCACTAGCGGGAGGGCCTGAGCAGTTCTTC. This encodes CASSLALAGGPEQFF.

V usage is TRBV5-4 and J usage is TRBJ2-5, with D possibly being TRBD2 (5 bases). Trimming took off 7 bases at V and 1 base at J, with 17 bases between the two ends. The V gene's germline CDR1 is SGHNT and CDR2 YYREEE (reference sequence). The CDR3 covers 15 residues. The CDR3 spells CASGLAMIGQETQYF. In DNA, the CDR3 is TGTGCCAGCGGCCTAGCAATGATAGGCCAAGAGACCCAGTACTTC.

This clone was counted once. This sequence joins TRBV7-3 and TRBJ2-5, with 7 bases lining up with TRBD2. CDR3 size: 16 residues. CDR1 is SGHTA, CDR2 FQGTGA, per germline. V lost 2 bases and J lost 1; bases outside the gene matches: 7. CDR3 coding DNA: TGTGCCAGCAGCTTAGGGACCAGCGGGGCCCAAGAGACCCAGTACTTC. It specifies CASSLGTSGAQETQYF.

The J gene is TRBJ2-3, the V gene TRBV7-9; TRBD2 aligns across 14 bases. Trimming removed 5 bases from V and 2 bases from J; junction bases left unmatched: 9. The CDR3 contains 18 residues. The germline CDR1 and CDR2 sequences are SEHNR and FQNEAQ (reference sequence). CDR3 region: CASSPPPGLAGDTDTQYF. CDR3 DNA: TGTGCCAGCAGCCCCCCACCGGGACTAGCGGGGGACACAGATACGCAGTATTTT.

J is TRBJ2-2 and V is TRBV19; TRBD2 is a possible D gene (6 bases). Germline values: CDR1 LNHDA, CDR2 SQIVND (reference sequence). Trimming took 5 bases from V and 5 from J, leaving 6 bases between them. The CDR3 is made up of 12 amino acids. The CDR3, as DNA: TGTGCCAGTAGTGGACTAACCGGGGAGCTGTTTTTT. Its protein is CASSGLTGELFF.

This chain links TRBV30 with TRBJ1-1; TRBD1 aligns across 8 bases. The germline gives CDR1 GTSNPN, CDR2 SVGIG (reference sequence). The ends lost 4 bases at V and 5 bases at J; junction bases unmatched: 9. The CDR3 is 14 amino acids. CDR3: CAWIVRTGFTEAFF. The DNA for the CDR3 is TGTGCCTGGATTGTCAGGACAGGGTTTACTGAAGCTTTCTTT.

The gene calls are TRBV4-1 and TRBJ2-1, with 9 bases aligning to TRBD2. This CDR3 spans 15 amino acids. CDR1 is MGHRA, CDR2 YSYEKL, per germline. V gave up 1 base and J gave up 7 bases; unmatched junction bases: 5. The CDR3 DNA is TGCGCCAGCAGCCAAGTTGGGACTAGCAGTAATGAGCAGTTCTTC. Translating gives CASSQVGTSSNEQFF.

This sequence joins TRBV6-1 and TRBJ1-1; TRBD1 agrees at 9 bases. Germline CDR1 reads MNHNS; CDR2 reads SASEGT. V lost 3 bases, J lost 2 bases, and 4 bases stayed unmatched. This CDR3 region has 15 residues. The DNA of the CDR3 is TGTGCCAGCAGTGACTACAGGGGGCGAAACACTGAAGCTTTCTTT. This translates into CASSDYRGRNTEAFF.

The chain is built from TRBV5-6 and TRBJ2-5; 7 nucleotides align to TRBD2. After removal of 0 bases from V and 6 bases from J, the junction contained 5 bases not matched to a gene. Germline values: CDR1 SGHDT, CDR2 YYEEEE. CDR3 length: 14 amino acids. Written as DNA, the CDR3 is TGTGCCAGCAGCTTGGAACTAGCGATGAAGACCCAGTACTTC. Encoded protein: CASSLELAMKTQYF.

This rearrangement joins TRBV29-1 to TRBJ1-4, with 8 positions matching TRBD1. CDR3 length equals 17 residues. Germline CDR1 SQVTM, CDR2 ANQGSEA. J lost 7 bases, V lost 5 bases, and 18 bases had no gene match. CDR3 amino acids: CSVHDRGLTEGGEKLFF. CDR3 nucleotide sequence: TGCAGCGTTCACGACAGGGGACTCACCGAGGGGGGTGAAAAACTGTTTTTT.

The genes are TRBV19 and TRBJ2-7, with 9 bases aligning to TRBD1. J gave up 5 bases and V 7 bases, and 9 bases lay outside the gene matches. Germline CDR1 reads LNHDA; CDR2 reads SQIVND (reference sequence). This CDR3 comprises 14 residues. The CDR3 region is CASTTGGAFNEQYF. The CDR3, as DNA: TGTGCCAGTACCACAGGGGGCGCTTTCAACGAGCAGTACTTC.

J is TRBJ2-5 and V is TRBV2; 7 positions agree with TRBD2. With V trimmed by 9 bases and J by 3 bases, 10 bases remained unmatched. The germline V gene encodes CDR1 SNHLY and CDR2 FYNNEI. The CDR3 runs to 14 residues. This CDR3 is CARTPSGGEETQYF. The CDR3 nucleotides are TGTGCCAGAACCCCTAGCGGCGGGGAAGAGACCCAGTACTTC.